Below are 21 T cell receptor beta chains sequenced from a single sample in a study of T cell repertoires in aging, cancer and after chemotherapy. TCR beta rearrangements were amplified from peripheral blood genomic DNA. A mixed TRB-A/B primer pool amplified rearranged TRB by multiplex touch-down PCR. From the multiplex PCR reads, TCRdb called clonotypes with MiXCR, one entry per CDR3 protein. The sample shows thousands of distinct CDR3 sequences, about 21% of them seen only once. The specimen sequenced was blood. These receptors all come from a human donor in good health. The donor label of this sample is uncertain.

By sample share, this clonotype is medium-sized. The chain joins TRBV29-1 to TRBJ2-5; D gene unclear. This CDR3 is built from 11 residues. Germline lookup yields CDR1 SQVTM and CDR2 ANQGSEA. Trimming shortened V by 5 bases and J by 3 bases, and 7 bases separated the two germline ends. The CDR3 sequence is CSVNFKETQYF. The CDR3 nucleotides are TGCAGCGTTAACTTTAAAGAGACCCAGTACTTC. Supplemented by reference TRBV29-1 and TRBJ2-5, the full variable domain reads SAVISQKPSRDICQRGTSLTIQCQVDSQVTMMFWYRQQPGQSLTLIATANQGSEATYESGFVIDKFPISRPNLTFSTLTVSNMSPEDSSIYLCSVNFKETQYFGPGTRLLVL.

This clonotype is categorized as medium-sized. The chain recombines TRBV18 with TRBJ1-1, with D hard to call. The CDR3 covers 13 residues. Germline V gene lookup returns CDR1 KGHSH and CDR2 LQKENI. V gave up 3 bases and J gave up 2 bases, with 7 bases separating them. The CDR3 sequence is CASSPKVNTEAFF. In nucleotides, the CDR3 is TGTGCCAGCTCACCGAAAGTAAACACTGAAGCTTTCTTT.

The rearrangement joins TRBV27 to TRBJ1-6; TRBD1 might be the D (5 bases). Between the trimmed V and J ends, which lost 2 bases and 0 bases, there was a span of 14 bases. Germline CDR1 MNHEY, CDR2 SMNVEV (reference sequence). CDR3 length: 18 residues. CDR3 bases: TGTGCCAGCAGTTTAAGGGGCAGGGAAAGCTCCTATAATTCACCCCTCCACTTT. Its protein product is CASSLRGRESSYNSPLHF.

This clonotype ranks as medium-sized. V and J are TRBV7-2 and TRBJ2-3; 7 bases line up with TRBD2. This CDR3 has 15 residues. Looked up from germline, CDR1 is SGHTA and CDR2 is FQGNSA. With V trimmed by 1 base and J by 6 bases, 7 bases remained unmatched. The CDR3 bases are TGTGCCAGCAGCTTAGGGGCGGGGGTAACGGATACGCAGTATTTT. It codes for CASSLGAGVTDTQYF.

This clonotype rates as medium-sized. The genes are TRBV19 and TRBJ1-1; maybe TRBD1 (6 bases). CDR1 is LNHDA, CDR2 SQIVND, per germline (reference sequence). The V gene lost 9 bases and the J gene lost 5 bases, with 16 bases spanning the gap. The CDR3 extends over 13 amino acids. Here the CDR3 reads CASLGGEWTEAFF. CDR3 in DNA: TGTGCCAGCCTAGGGGGGGAATGGACTGAAGCTTTCTTT.

Concerning this clonotype: A much larger clonotype is one base distant, so this may be a read error. The V and J genes are TRBV6-1 and TRBJ1-3; possible D gene TRBD1, 6 bases. V was shortened by 5 bases and J by 4 bases, with 9 bases between the two germline ends. The CDR3 loop spans 13 amino acids. CDR1 and CDR2 (germline): MNHNS, SASEGT. Here the CDR3 DNA reads TGTGCCAGCAGTAACAGGGAAGGAAACACCATATATTTT. As protein: CASSNREGNTIYF.

This rearrangement joins TRBV5-1 to TRBJ2-7, with TRBD2 matching over 8 bases. With 0 bases clipped from V and 4 bases from J, the junction kept 6 bases outside the gene matches. Germline lookup yields CDR1 SGHRS and CDR2 YFSETQ. The CDR3 consists of 15 residues. In nucleotides, the CDR3 is TGCGCCAGCAGCTTGGATGTAGCGGGGAGTTACGAGCAGTACTTC. Amino acids: CASSLDVAGSYEQYF. The entire variable domain, with the rest obtained from reference TRBV5-1 and TRBJ2-7, is as follows: KAGVTQTPRYLIKTRGQQVTLSCSPISGHRSVSWYQQTPGQGLQFLFEYFSETQRNKGNFPGRFSGRQFSNSRSEMNVSTLELGDSALYLCASSLDVAGSYEQYFGPGTRLTVT.

V usage is TRBV20-1 and J usage is TRBJ2-6; D call uncertain. Trimming took off 0 bases at V and 3 bases at J, with 6 bases between the two ends. Germline CDR1 is DFQATT and CDR2 is SNEGSKA (reference sequence). The CDR3 totals 14 residues. Written as DNA, the CDR3 is TGCAGTGCTAGAGATGCCCTTGGGGCCAACGTCCTGACTTTC. It specifies CSARDALGANVLTF.

The chain carries TRBV9 and TRBJ2-2; tentative D call: TRBD1 (5 bases). Deletions cut 4 bases from V and 0 bases from J, with 10 bases between. Germline assignment: CDR1 SGDLS and CDR2 YYNGEE. The CDR3 extends over 15 amino acids. CDR3 coding DNA: TGTGCCAGCAGCAAGGGGCCAACGAACACCGGGGAGCTGTTTTTT. It yields the protein CASSKGPTNTGELFF.

The rearrangement links TRBV7-9 to TRBJ2-2; 8 bases fit TRBD1. Per the germline V gene, CDR1 is SEHNR and CDR2 is FQNEAQ (reference sequence). The CDR3 loop spans 16 amino acids. The junction had 11 bases not matched to a gene; V was cut back by 6 bases and J by 5 bases. DNA of the CDR3: TGTGCCAGCAGGGGGAAAGGGCGACAGGGGACCGGGGAGCTGTTTTTT. This sequence encodes CASRGKGRQGTGELFF.

By sample share, this clonotype is large. The V call is TRBV29-1, the J call TRBJ2-2; D not certain. Germline V gene lookup returns CDR1 SQVTM and CDR2 ANQGSEA. This CDR3 has 11 residues. Trimming removed 7 bases from V and 3 bases from J, with 6 bases in between. CDR3 residues: CSATDTGELFF. The CDR3 region has the DNA TGCAGCGCAACAGACACCGGGGAGCTGTTTTTT.

This clonotype was observed a handful of times. This chain joins TRBV12-3 or TRBV12-4 and TRBJ2-1; unclear D gene. The V and J ends lost 2 bases and 7 bases respectively, with 0 bases between them. The CDR3 has 10 amino acids. The CDR3 nucleotides read TGTGCCAGCAGTTTAAATGAGCAGTTCTTC. This gives the protein CASSLNEQFF.

The rearrangement links TRBV20-1 to TRBJ2-3, with 9 nucleotides matching TRBD2. With V trimmed by 6 bases and J by 2 bases, 6 bases remained unmatched. The CDR3 loop spans 14 amino acids. CDR1 and CDR2 from the germline V gene are DFQATT and SNEGSKA (reference sequence). Here the CDR3 DNA reads TGCAGTGCGCAGACTAGCGGCAACACAGATACGCAGTATTTT. Its translation: CSAQTSGNTDTQYF.

The chain links TRBV6-4 to TRBJ2-3; perhaps TRBD1 as D (5 bases). CDR1 is MRHNA and CDR2 is SNTAGT in the germline V gene. V lost 5 bases and J lost 6, with 12 bases in between. This CDR3 region has 13 residues. CDR3 DNA: TGTGCCAGCAGTCTTATAAAGGGGGATACGCAGTATTTT. It is translated as CASSLIKGDTQYF.

By share, this clonotype ranks as medium-sized. This sequence joins TRBV29-1 and TRBJ1-1; D is unclear. This CDR3 spans 13 amino acids. Trimming left V 5 bases short and J 1 base short, with 11 bases between. CDR1 is SQVTM, CDR2 ANQGSEA, per germline. CDR3 in DNA: TGCAGCGTTAGGCGAGAAGCGAACACTGAAGCTTTCTTT. Residues: CSVRREANTEAFF.

This clonotype was found once. A read error is possible here, since a much larger clone lies one base away. The chain is built from TRBV20-1 and TRBJ2-1, with 9 bases matching TRBD2. This CDR3 contains 15 residues. The V segment lost 3 bases and the J segment 6 bases; nucleotides outside the gene matches: 9. The germline V gene has CDR1 DFQATT and CDR2 SNEGSKA (reference sequence). CDR3 DNA: TGCAGTGCTAGTGGTATAGCGGGAGTAGGCAATGAGCAGTTCTTC. Its translation is CSASGIAGVGNEQFF.

The V gene is TRBV20-1, the J gene TRBJ2-1; 9 positions match TRBD2. CDR1 and CDR2 (germline): DFQATT, SNEGSKA (reference sequence). V was clipped by 2 bases and J by 10 bases; unmatched bases: 9. The CDR3 has 14 residues. The CDR3 here is CSARTAGGLREQFF. DNA for the CDR3: TGCAGTGCTAGAACAGCGGGAGGACTACGGGAGCAGTTCTTC.

By sample fraction, this clonotype is medium-sized. The genes are TRBV6-5 and TRBJ2-7, with 8 bases identical to TRBD1. The germline CDR1 and CDR2 sequences are MNHEY and SVGAGI. The CDR3 contains 15 residues. J was trimmed by 4 bases and V by 5 bases; bases with no gene match: 10. CDR3 amino acids: CASSNYGQGAYEQYF. In DNA form, the CDR3 reads TGTGCCAGCAGTAACTATGGGCAGGGGGCGTACGAGCAGTACTTC.

The chain uses TRBV7-2 and TRBJ2-5; 8 nucleotides line up with TRBD1. V shed 6 bases, J shed 7 bases, and the junction held 7 bases outside the gene matches. Per the germline V gene, CDR1 is SGHTA and CDR2 is FQGNSA. The CDR3 length is 13 residues. The CDR3 sequence is CASRDRAAGTQYF. In DNA form, the CDR3 reads TGTGCCAGCAGGGACAGGGCGGCGGGGACCCAGTACTTC.

This clonotype was seen a few times. The rearrangement uses TRBV12-3 or TRBV12-4 and TRBJ1-1, with D possibly matching TRBD1 (5 bases). This CDR3 region has 16 residues. V gave up 0 bases and J gave up 1 base, with 12 bases separating them. For the CDR3, the DNA is TGTGCCAGCAGTTTAGCGGGCCTGGGGCGGAACACTGAAGCTTTCTTT. It codes for CASSLAGLGRNTEAFF.

The chain is built from TRBV12-3 or TRBV12-4 and TRBJ1-1; possibly TRBD1 for D (5 bases). The CDR3 loop spans 12 amino acids. V shed 5 bases and J shed 5 bases, with 9 bases lying between them. CDR3 sequence reads: CASSRGGTEAFF. CDR3 sequence (DNA): TGTGCCAGCAGTCGTGGGGGGACTGAAGCTTTCTTT.